The 22 T cell receptor beta chains below were found in one sample sequenced in a study of T cells in women clearing cervical HPV infection. Produced via immunoSEQ multiplex PCR; TCRdb's table is partial and in-frame only. This repertoire comprises more than 30,000 clones; its ten largest clones make up approximately 1.5%. Sequencing was performed on blood buffy coat. These receptors were collected from a woman between 18 and 70 years old with a cervical HPV16 infection that either progressed to CIN3+ or cleared (not recorded which).

With regard to this clone: The sequence runs out 3 residues before the end of the CDR3; the remainder is reconstructed from the germline J gene. V usage is TRBV20-1 and J usage is TRBJ1-2, with D uncertain. From germline, CDR1 is DFQATT and CDR2 SNEGSKA (reference sequence). The CDR3 spans 16 residues. CDR3 sequence: CSARDPGRRATDTYTF. The part of the CDR3 DNA that was read is TGCAGTGCTAGAGATCCGGGCCGGCGGGCCACAGATACA.

On this clone itself: The observed sequence ends 3 residues before the CDR3 terminus, with the missing tail filled in from the germline J gene. The rearrangement uses TRBV5-1 and TRBJ1-4; 9 nucleotides line up with TRBD1. Germline trimming cut 5 bases from V and 5 bases from J; bases unmatched to any gene: 7. CDR3 length equals 15 residues. In germline, CDR1 is SGHRS, CDR2 YFSETQ. CDR3 DNA (partial): TGCGCCAGCAGAGACAGGGGGATGGTGAATGAAAAA. This encodes CASRDRGMVNEK. The complete CDR3 protein is CASRDRGMVNEKLFF. Variable domain in full (rest from reference TRBV5-1 and TRBJ1-4): KAGVTQTPRYLIKTRGQQVTLSCSPISGHRSVSWYQQTPGQGLQFLFEYFSETQRNKGNFPGRFSGRQFSNSRSEMNVSTLELGDSALYLCASRDRGMVNEKLFFGSGTQLSVL.

A remark on this clone: The CDR3 is cut off 3 residues early in the read; its end comes from the germline J gene. V and J are TRBV5-5 and TRBJ2-7; 8 positions match TRBD1. The CDR3 loop spans 13 amino acids. Germline loops: CDR1 SGHKS, CDR2 YYEKEE (reference sequence). V trimming: 3 bases; J trimming: 6 bases; junction bases outside the gene matches: 5. CDR3 DNA, as far as it was read: TGTGCCAGCAGCTGGACAGGGTGGGGCGAG. This encodes CASSWTGWGE. The CDR3 as a whole reads CASSWTGWGEQYF. Based on the CDR3 plus reference TRBV5-5 and TRBJ2-7, the full variable domain is DAGVTQSPTHLIKTRGQQVTLRCSPISGHKSVSWYQQVLGQGPQFIFQYYEKEERGRGNFPDRFSARQFPNYSSELNVNALLLGDSALYLCASSWTGWGEQYFGPGTRLTVT.

About this clone: The read terminates 3 residues ahead of where the CDR3 ends, so the germline J gene completes it. The J gene is TRBJ1-1, the V gene TRBV6-2 or TRBV6-3; the D gene is possibly TRBD1 (6 bases). The CDR3 sequence is 15 residues long. Germline V CDR1 and CDR2: MNHEY, SVGEGT. The DNA read from the CDR3 is TGTGCCAGCAGTCTCCACCAAGCCGGACAGTCAGAA. Its translation is CASSLHQAGQSE. The complete CDR3 protein is CASSLHQAGQSEAFF.

On this clone: The read terminates 3 residues ahead of where the CDR3 ends, so the germline J gene completes it. V usage is TRBV5-5 and J usage is TRBJ2-3, with D possibly TRBD1 on 5 matching bases. The CDR3 covers 15 residues. Per germline, CDR1 SGHKS and CDR2 YYEKEE (reference sequence). The CDR3: CASSLRTGSTETQYF. The sequenced part of the CDR3 DNA is TGTGCCAGCAGCTTGCGAACAGGAAGTACGGAGACG.

Note on this clone: The CDR3 end lies 3 residues beyond the end of the read and is filled in from the germline J gene. The chain joins TRBV18 to TRBJ2-1; 8 positions agree with TRBD2. J was trimmed by 3 bases and V by 4 bases; bases with no gene match: 5. Germline assignment: CDR1 KGHSH and CDR2 LQKENI. This CDR3 has 15 residues. The CDR3 bases that were read are TGTGCCAGCTCACAGGAACTAGCGGACTACAATGAG. Its protein is CASSQELADYNE. The whole CDR3 protein is CASSQELADYNEQFF.

About this clone itself: The missing CDR3 end, 3 residues past where the read stops, is filled in from the germline J gene. V and J are TRBV15 and TRBJ1-5; D call uncertain. In germline, CDR1 is LNHNV, CDR2 YYDKDF (reference sequence). Between the trimmed V and J ends, which lost 0 bases and 4 bases, there was a span of 10 bases. The CDR3 has 15 amino acids. The CDR3 loop reads CATSRDRGSNQPQHF. The CDR3 DNA, read in part, is TGTGCCACCAGCAGAGATCGGGGTAGTAATCAGCCC.

Of note for this clone: At one of its ends the junction is not consistent with the germline gene, which may arise from a read error. The DNA ends 3 residues before the CDR3 does, and the rest of the CDR3 is filled in from the germline J gene. The chain employs TRBV7-7 and TRBJ1-2, with D maybe TRBD1 (5 bases). The V gene's germline CDR1 is SSHAT and CDR2 FNYEAQ (reference sequence). The CDR3 consists of 13 residues. The part of the CDR3 DNA that was read is TGTGCTAGCAGCTTAACGCAGGGAGGTGAC. Translated, it gives CASSLTQGGD. The full CDR3 protein reads CASSLTQGGDYTF.

Note on this clone: Its ends do not fully match the called genes, so a read error is possible. The read terminates 3 residues ahead of where the CDR3 ends, so the germline J gene completes it. The rearrangement uses TRBV4-2 and TRBJ2-7; 7 bases map to TRBD1. Germline V lookup: CDR1 LGHNA, CDR2 YNFKEQ. CDR3 length equals 15 residues. This CDR3 is CASSQGHRGTYEQYF. The sequenced CDR3 bases are TGCGCCAGCAGCCAAGGGCACAGGGGAACCTACGAG.

As for this clone: Read sequence stops 3 residues before the CDR3 end, and the germline J gene provides the missing end. This chain uses TRBV2 with TRBJ2-5; 14 nucleotides match TRBD2. The trim removed 6 bases at V and 2 bases at J, leaving 11 bases unmatched. The CDR3 is made up of 18 amino acids. Looked up from germline, CDR1 is SNHLY and CDR2 is FYNNEI. CDR3 region: CASRRGTSGGGGQETQYF. CDR3 bases read: TGTGCCAGCAGGAGGGGGACTAGCGGGGGAGGTGGGCAAGAGACC.

In regard to this clone: The read terminates 3 residues before the CDR3 end, so the remaining end is supplied by the germline J gene. This chain joins TRBV20-1 and TRBJ1-4, with a possible D match to TRBD1 (5 bases). CDR1 is DFQATT, CDR2 SNEGSKA, per germline (reference sequence). The length of the CDR3 is 13 residues. CDR3 region: CSAADWEGPKLFF. CDR3 DNA (partial): TGCAGTGCTGCCGATTGGGAGGGGCCCAAA.

As for this clone: The read comes to an end 3 residues before the CDR3 does, leaving the germline J gene to fill in the end. The V call is TRBV4-1, the J call TRBJ1-1; possible D gene TRBD1, 6 bases. The CDR3 loop spans 15 amino acids. V was trimmed by 10 bases and J by 5 bases, leaving 23 bases between them. The V gene's germline CDR1 is MGHRA and CDR2 YSYEKL. Partial CDR3 DNA: TGCGCCACCTCTCAAGGGGGGGATTTTTTTACTGAA. Translation: CATSQGGDFFTE. The CDR3 in its entirety is CATSQGGDFFTEAFF.

On this clone itself: The read comes to an end 3 residues before the CDR3 does, leaving the germline J gene to fill in the end. This chain connects TRBV7-3 to TRBJ2-2; 10 bases match TRBD2. The CDR3 extends over 16 amino acids. The V segment lost 1 base and the J segment 4 bases; nucleotides outside the gene matches: 3. Germline V lookup: CDR1 SGHTA, CDR2 FQGTGA. The CDR3 bases that were read are TGTGCCAGCAGCTTAATGAGCGGGGGGGCCACCGGGGAG. Protein: CASSLMSGGATGE. The full CDR3 protein is CASSLMSGGATGELFF.

Note on this clone: The read ends 3 residues early relative to the CDR3; the germline J gene fills the gap. The V call is TRBV7-8, the J call TRBJ2-3; D ambiguous. The CDR3 extends over 18 amino acids. The germline gives CDR1 SGHVS, CDR2 FQNEAQ. The part of the CDR3 DNA that was read is TGTGCCAGCAGCTTAGCGTCCGGCGGATACTATAGCAATCAGCCG. It is translated as CASSLASGGYYSNQP. The whole CDR3 reads CASSLASGGYYSNQPQYF.

A word on this clone: The CDR3 goes on 3 residues after the read ends, and that part is filled in from the germline J gene. The V gene is TRBV20-1, the J gene TRBJ1-6; D is ambiguous. Germline V gene sequence: CDR1 DFQATT, CDR2 SNEGSKA (reference sequence). The CDR3 extends over 15 amino acids. The V end was cut by 1 base, the J end by 7 bases, with 14 bases between. CDR3 bases read: TGCAGTGCTAGAGCCTCGCGGAGTCGAAATTCACCC. It codes for CSARASRSRNSP. The full CDR3 sequence reads CSARASRSRNSPLHF.

On this clone itself: The CDR3 goes on 3 residues after the read ends, and that part is filled in from the germline J gene. This chain uses TRBV19 with TRBJ1-2; the D is unclear. Trimming took off 3 bases at V and 7 bases at J, with 9 bases between the two ends. This CDR3 region has 12 residues. Per the germline V gene, CDR1 is LNHDA and CDR2 is SQIVND (reference sequence). CDR3 protein: CASSMPRGGYTF. Incomplete CDR3 DNA: TGTGCCAGTAGTATGCCCCGGGGTGGC.

Of note for this clone: The CDR3 is cut off 3 residues early in the read; its end comes from the germline J gene. This chain joins TRBV4-1 and TRBJ1-6; tentative D call: TRBD1 (5 bases). Germline V gene sequence: CDR1 MGHRA, CDR2 YSYEKL. CDR3 length equals 17 residues. V lost 4 bases and J 7 bases, leaving 20 bases between the germline ends. CDR3 region: CASSPFGGGAENSPLHF. The DNA read from the CDR3 is TGCGCCAGCAGCCCTTTCGGCGGTGGGGCAGAGAATTCACCC.

Points on this clone: The CDR3 goes on 3 residues after the read ends, and that part is filled in from the germline J gene. The chain couples TRBV5-1 to TRBJ1-3, with 11 bases lining up with TRBD1. The trim removed 4 bases at V and 7 bases at J, leaving 7 bases unmatched. Germline V gives CDR1 SGHRS, CDR2 YFSETQ. This CDR3 region has 15 residues. CDR3 amino acids: CASSPGTGGPNTIYF. The covered CDR3 bases are TGCGCCAGCAGCCCCGGGACAGGGGGTCCGAACACC.

This clone is called medium-sized based on its frequency. The sequence runs out 3 residues before the end of the CDR3; the remainder is reconstructed from the germline J gene. The V gene is TRBV14, the J gene TRBJ2-3; unclear D gene. Germline V lookup: CDR1 SGHDN, CDR2 FVKESK. The CDR3 length is 13 residues. Trimming removed 8 bases at V and 3 bases at J, with 12 bases between. Here the CDR3 reads CASQAHLTDTQYF. The CDR3 bases that were read are TGTGCCAGCCAGGCCCATCTGACAGATACG. The full variable domain, with the rest looked up from reference TRBV14 and TRBJ2-3, is EAGVTQFPSHSVIEKGQTVTLRCDPISGHDNLYWYRRVMGKEIKFLLHFVKESKQDESGMPNNRFLAERTGGTYSTLKVQPAELEDSGVYFCASQAHLTDTQYFGPGTRLTVL.

As concerns this clone: The CDR3 is cut off 3 residues early in the read; its end comes from the germline J gene. Other DNA sequences in the same sample also yield this CDR3. This chain links TRBV7-9 with TRBJ1-3; D is uncertain. Germline V gene lookup returns CDR1 SEHNR and CDR2 FQNEAQ (reference sequence). V lost 7 bases, J lost 8 bases, and 15 bases lay in between. This CDR3 region has 13 residues. CDR3 bases read: TGTGCCAGCACTCTACGGGGAGCAGACACC. Protein product: CASTLRGADT. The full CDR3 protein reads CASTLRGADTIYF.

Of note for this clone: The read comes to an end 3 residues before the CDR3 does, leaving the germline J gene to fill in the end. This chain uses TRBV2 with TRBJ1-2; possibly TRBD1 for D (5 bases). The CDR3 runs 18 residues. Looked up from germline, CDR1 is SNHLY and CDR2 is FYNNEI. This chain's CDR3 is CASSERGSGGSSSYDYTF. CDR3 bases read: TGTGCCAGCAGTGAAAGAGGGAGCGGGGGGTCGAGCTCCTACGAC.

Points on this clone: The read ends 3 residues shy of where the CDR3 ends; the end is completed using the germline J gene. The chain carries TRBV11-3 and TRBJ2-2, with unresolved D. The length of the CDR3 is 14 residues. Germline CDR1 SGHNT, CDR2 YENEEA. V was pared by 0 bases and J by 6 bases, with 8 bases between. CDR3 protein: CASSLDSRPGELFF. The covered CDR3 bases are TGTGCCAGCAGCTTAGATTCGAGGCCCGGGGAG.